The present TCR beta chain was sequenced within a study of cytomegalovirus exposure and HLA in healthy donors. Points from the study as a whole: Rare TCR sequences dominated, though some public TCRs recurred in many donors. Per a prior analysis, the majority of TCR beta V segments were productive roughly 90% or roughly 30% of the time. Prediction of most subjects' HLA-A and HLA-B alleles by TCR beta sequences was reportedly accurate.

The germline V gene encodes CDR1 SGHRS and CDR2 YFSETQ. V gave up 5 bases and J gave up 5 bases; unmatched junction bases: 10. The CDR3 has 15 residues. The PCR made use of 60 Vbeta and 13 Jbeta primers. Clones were read by immunoSEQ multiplex PCR, and TCRdb kept only the in-frame ones, dropping some. The sample has roughly 150,000 clones, approximately 70% seen once. Details on this clone: Its specificity is not known.

V usage is TRBV5-1 and J usage is TRBJ2-5; TRBD1 aligns across 9 bases. What was sequenced was PBMCs. The source is a young man in good health and CMV-seropositive. This CDR3 is CASSPGQGSAETQYF. The CDR3 bases are TGCGCCAGCAGTCCGGGACAGGGAAGTGCGGAGACCCAGTACTTC.